The 2 T cell receptor beta chains reported below all come from one sample, sequenced in a study of cytomegalovirus exposure and HLA in healthy donors. Researchers ran the PCR with 60 Vbeta and 13 Jbeta primers. Produced via immunoSEQ multiplex PCR; TCRdb's table is partial and in-frame only. Of 160,000 or so clones in the sample, 79% were seen once. Sequencing was performed on PBMCs. These receptors were collected from a man in his forties or fifties in good health and CMV-seronegative.

Comment on this clone: One end of the junction does not line up with germline, which may come from a read error. In the same sample, other DNA sequences code for this CDR3. The rearrangement uses TRBV6-1 and TRBJ2-1; no clear D gene. This CDR3 comprises 11 residues. Germline loops: CDR1 MNHNS, CDR2 SASEGT. CDR3 sequence: CASSVTYEQFF. The CDR3 DNA reads TGTGCCAGTAGTGTAACTTATGAGCAGTTCTTC.

The chain is built from TRBV11-3 and TRBJ2-2; D gene unclear. This CDR3 is 16 amino acids long. Germline assignment: CDR1 SGHNT and CDR2 YENEEA. The ends were cut back, 4 bases at V and 2 bases at J, with 14 bases in the middle. The CDR3 DNA follows: TGTGCCAGCAGCTACATCTCAGAGACAAACACCGGGGAGCTGTTTTTT. Protein: CASSYISETNTGELFF. The variable domain in full, with the rest retrieved from reference TRBV11-3 and TRBJ2-2, is EAGVVQSPRYKIIEKKQPVAFWCNPISGHNTLYWYLQNLGQGPELLIRYENEEAVDDSQLPKDRFSAERLKGVDSTLKIQPAELGDSAVYLCASSYISETNTGELFFGEGSRLTVL.